The 23 T cell receptor beta chains given below trace back to one sample, sequenced in a study of OX40 agonist ivuxolimab in advanced cancers. The method was immunoSEQ multiplex PCR; TCRdb's version includes in-frame clones alone and lacks a portion of them. The repertoire holds roughly 83,000 clones, about 89% seen once, with roughly 8.7% in the top ten. The material was CD4+ or CD8+ T cells sorted from blood, obtained in a trial of the OX40 agonist ivuxolimab. All receptors come from an adult with an advanced solid tumor such as melanoma, head and neck, liver or kidney cancer.

The chain has TRBV4-1 and TRBJ1-5; perhaps TRBD1 as D (5 bases). The CDR3 covers 16 residues. Between the trimmed V and J ends, which lost 0 bases and 7 bases, there was a span of 16 bases. Germline CDR1 and CDR2: MGHRA and YSYEKL. This chain's CDR3 is CASSQDKFRAGQPQHF. CDR3 nucleotides: TGCGCCAGCAGCCAAGATAAATTCAGGGCCGGACAGCCCCAGCATTTT.

The chain joins TRBV4-3 to TRBJ2-1, with D tentatively TRBD2 (6 bases). V lost 2 bases, J lost 8 bases, and 16 bases lay in between. The CDR3 loop spans 15 amino acids. Germline V gene lookup returns CDR1 LGHNA and CDR2 YSLEER. The CDR3 is CASSQIAGRIHEQFF. The CDR3 region has the DNA TGCGCCAGCAGCCAAATCGCGGGAAGAATCCATGAGCAGTTCTTC.

The chain is built from TRBV27 and TRBJ2-7, with 7 bases matching TRBD2. The CDR3 consists of 14 residues. Losses at the gene ends were 10 bases for V and 2 bases for J; bases not matched to a gene: 11. Germline assignment: CDR1 MNHEY and CDR2 SMNVEV (reference sequence). DNA for the CDR3: TGTGCCAAACCTGGGGGGGAAATCCCCTACGAGCAGTACGTC. It is translated as CAKPGGEIPYEQYV.

This chain joins TRBV2 and TRBJ1-1, with 7 bases that match TRBD1. Germline values: CDR1 SNHLY, CDR2 FYNNEI. CDR3 size: 16 residues. The V segment lost 4 bases and the J segment 0 bases; nucleotides outside the gene matches: 8. CDR3 coding DNA: TGTGCCAGCAGTGTATGGACAGGCCAGGTGAACACTGAAGCTTTCTTT. Translating gives CASSVWTGQVNTEAFF.

V and J are TRBV4-1 and TRBJ2-3, with D unresolved. Trimming removed 0 bases from V and 6 bases from J, with 4 bases in between. The CDR3 extends over 12 amino acids. Germline loops: CDR1 MGHRA, CDR2 YSYEKL. Here the CDR3 reads CASSQDKDTQYF. Written as DNA, the CDR3 is TGCGCCAGCAGCCAAGATAAGGATACGCAGTATTTT.

The CDR3 bases are TGTGCCAGCAGCGTAGAGTACAGCGGGGGGGCGGGACTGACAGATACGCAGTATTTT. Amino acids: CASSVEYSGGAGLTDTQYF. The chain combines TRBV9 with TRBJ2-3, with 10 nucleotides matching TRBD2. The V gene end was trimmed by 0 bases and the J gene end by 3 bases; junction bases not matched to a gene: 13. CDR1 and CDR2 from the germline V gene are SGDLS and YYNGEE. This CDR3 is 19 amino acids long.

The chain carries TRBV27 and TRBJ1-1, with D maybe TRBD1 (6 bases). The CDR3 is 15 residues long. Trimming shortened V by 5 bases and J by 4 bases, and 17 bases separated the two germline ends. In germline, CDR1 is MNHEY, CDR2 SMNVEV (reference sequence). CDR3 loop: CASSPLRGGRTEAFF. The DNA for the CDR3 is TGTGCCAGCAGTCCCCTTAGGGGGGGCCGCACTGAAGCTTTCTTT.

V is TRBV6-1 and J is TRBJ1-5; possible D gene TRBD1, 6 bases. The CDR3 is 17 residues long. Trimming removed 3 bases at V and 2 bases at J, with 17 bases between. Per germline, CDR1 MNHNS and CDR2 SASEGT. DNA for the CDR3: TGTGCCAGCAGTGACTTACCAACAGACAGGCGCAATCAGCCCCAGCATTTT. Protein: CASSDLPTDRRNQPQHF.

The V and J genes are TRBV28 and TRBJ1-5, with D maybe TRBD1 (5 bases). Germline CDR1 reads MDHEN; CDR2 reads SYDVKM. The CDR3 consists of 14 residues. V dropped 7 bases and J dropped 5 bases, with 15 bases sitting between them. The CDR3 spells CASNTDSSYQPQHF. The DNA of the CDR3 is TGTGCCAGCAATACAGACAGCTCCTATCAGCCCCAGCATTTT.

The CDR3 loop is CASSSGLAGTYEQYV. CDR3 DNA: TGTGCCAGCAGCTCCGGACTAGCGGGAACCTACGAGCAGTACGTC. The chain carries TRBV11-3 and TRBJ2-7, with 12 bases matching TRBD2. The CDR3 is 15 residues long. Germline assignment: CDR1 SGHNT and CDR2 YENEEA. V lost 4 bases to trimming and J lost 2 bases; unmatched junction nucleotides: 3.

This clone was observed once. The chain uses TRBV6-6 and TRBJ2-1; D tentatively fits TRBD1 or TRBD2 (6 bases each). CDR3 length: 11 amino acids. V lost 8 bases, J lost 10 bases, and 12 bases lay in between. Germline V lookup: CDR1 MNHNY, CDR2 SVGAGI (reference sequence). CDR3 nucleotides: TGTGCCAGCCCCCGGGGGCGCGAGCAGTTCTTC. It specifies CASPRGREQFF.

The chain is built from TRBV6-5 and TRBJ2-7; the D is unclear. Per germline, CDR1 MNHEY and CDR2 SVGAGI. The CDR3 is made up of 11 amino acids. V was shortened by 3 bases and J by 5 bases, with 5 bases between the two germline ends. In DNA, the CDR3 is TGTGCCAGCAGTTATTTTCACGAGCAGTACTTC. Amino acids: CASSYFHEQYF.

This chain joins TRBV4-1 and TRBJ1-5; weak D call: TRBD1 (5 bases). This CDR3 is 18 amino acids long. Germline CDR1 and CDR2: MGHRA and YSYEKL. Trimming pared 0 bases from V and 1 base from J, leaving 16 bases between. The CDR3: CASSQEIPPGLSNQPQHF. The CDR3, as DNA: TGCGCCAGCAGCCAAGAAATTCCCCCAGGGTTGAGCAATCAGCCCCAGCATTTT.

The CDR3 DNA follows: TGTGCCAGCACCCTGACGACAGCACTCTATGGCTACACCTTC. This encodes CASTLTTALYGYTF. V is TRBV28 and J is TRBJ1-2, with a tentative D call TRBD1 (5 bases). Germline loops: CDR1 MDHEN, CDR2 SYDVKM. With 7 bases removed from V and 4 bases from J, the gap between germline ends came to 16 bases. The CDR3 sequence is 14 residues long.

J is TRBJ1-6 and V is TRBV7-9, with 9 bases fitting TRBD1. This CDR3 region has 15 residues. The junction had 8 bases not matched to a gene; V was cut back by 4 bases and J by 10 bases. The germline CDR1 and CDR2 sequences are SEHNR and FQNEAQ (reference sequence). CDR3 nucleotide sequence: TGTGCCAGCAGCTCCGCAGGGACAGGGCGATCACCCCTCCACTTT. It is translated as CASSSAGTGRSPLHF. The variable domain in full, with the rest retrieved from reference TRBV7-9 and TRBJ1-6, is DTGVSQNPRHKITKRGQNVTFRCDPISEHNRLYWYRQTLGQGPEFLTYFQNEAQLEKSRLLSDRFSAERPKGSFSTLEIQRTEQGDSAMYLCASSSAGTGRSPLHFGNGTRLTVT.

V usage is TRBV2 and J usage is TRBJ1-2; no reliable D call. The germline V gene encodes CDR1 SNHLY and CDR2 FYNNEI. The V end was cut by 4 bases, the J end by 8 bases, with 8 bases between. The CDR3 covers 11 residues. The chain's CDR3 is CASSGEPGYTF. The DNA for the CDR3 is TGTGCCAGCAGTGGGGAACCAGGCTACACCTTC.

The chain couples TRBV28 to TRBJ1-5, with no clear D. The V end was cut by 2 bases, the J end by 0 bases, with 8 bases between. The CDR3 sequence is 15 residues long. CDR1 is MDHEN and CDR2 is SYDVKM in the germline V gene. The CDR3 loop is CASSLTGVSNQPQHF. The CDR3 DNA reads TGTGCCAGCAGTTTAACGGGTGTTAGCAATCAGCCCCAGCATTTT.

The chain is built from TRBV29-1 and TRBJ2-2; D tentatively reads TRBD1 or TRBD2 (5 bases each). The CDR3 extends over 14 amino acids. The germline V and J ends were trimmed by 3 bases and 0 bases, with 8 bases remaining between them. Per germline, CDR1 SQVTM and CDR2 ANQGSEA. As DNA, the CDR3 is TGCAGCGTTGAGCTGGGGGCGAACACCGGGGAGCTGTTTTTT. Translation: CSVELGANTGELFF.

CDR3: CSVRHPSYNEQFF. As DNA, the CDR3 is TGCAGCGTTAGGCACCCCTCCTACAATGAGCAGTTCTTC. The genes are TRBV29-1 and TRBJ2-1; D gene ambiguous. The CDR3 loop spans 13 amino acids. Germline V CDR1 and CDR2: SQVTM, ANQGSEA. The V end lost 5 bases, the J end lost 0 bases, and 8 bases lay between the germline ends.

As for this clone: One junction end does not reproduce the germline sequence, and a read error may be involved. The chain uses TRBV11-2 and TRBJ1-3, with D maybe TRBD1 (5 bases). This CDR3 contains 15 residues. Germline V CDR1 and CDR2: SGHAT, FQNNGV. In nucleotides, the CDR3 is TGTGCCAGCAACTTAGGGGCTTTAAGAGGAAACACCATATATTTT. This translates into CASNLGALRGNTIYF. The whole variable domain, filled in from reference TRBV11-2 and TRBJ1-3, reads EAGVAQSPRYKIIEKRQSVAFWCNPISGHATLYWYQQILGQGPKLLIQFQNNGVVDDSQLPKDRFSAERLKGVDSTLKIQPAKLEDSAVYLCASNLGALRGNTIYFGEGSWLTVV.

The genes are TRBV6-5 and TRBJ2-1; TRBD2 is a possible D gene (5 bases). The V gene lost 6 bases and the J gene lost 5 bases, with 17 bases spanning the gap. Germline CDR1 is MNHEY and CDR2 is SVGAGI. The CDR3 has 15 residues. The CDR3 spells CASSGVAATHNEQFF. CDR3 DNA: TGTGCCAGCAGCGGGGTGGCAGCGACCCACAATGAGCAGTTCTTC.

The rearrangement joins TRBV7-6 to TRBJ2-5; D is ambiguous. CDR3 length: 13 amino acids. Between the trimmed V and J ends, which lost 1 base and 5 bases, there was a span of 8 bases. Germline V gives CDR1 SGHVS, CDR2 FNYEAQ. The CDR3 DNA reads as TGTGCCAGCAGCTTAGGATTGGAGGAGACCCAGTACTTC. It specifies CASSLGLEETQYF.

The V call is TRBV5-4, the J call TRBJ2-1, with unresolved D. CDR1 and CDR2 (germline): SGHNT, YYREEE (reference sequence). V was shortened by 1 base and J by 10 bases, with 18 bases between the two germline ends. The length of the CDR3 is 15 residues. The CDR3 region is CASSLLENNGEEQFF. The CDR3 DNA is TGTGCCAGCAGCTTGTTGGAGAACAACGGCGAAGAGCAGTTCTTC.